This TCR beta chain was documented in a study of vaccination and CD4 T cells after COVID-19. On this clonotype itself: Its antigen is unidentified.

Documented treatment: approximately 11-day PBMC culture with coronavirus spike peptide pools or control peptides (ViraFEST assay). With roughly 10 ug/ml peptide pools and approximately 9.6 IU/ml IL-2, PBMCs were cultured at some 2 million per well. Sequenced with the Oncomine TCR Beta short-read assay was DNA taken from cultured CD4+ T cells. TCRdb re-derived calls from the PCR reads in MiXCR, one entry per CDR3 protein. The table shows about 18,000 distinct CDR3 sequences, with about 50% occurring only once. Broader study findings: Vaccine-specific clones numbering 304 of 307 showed spike mono-reactivity in convalescent patients.

Germline V CDR1 and CDR2: LNHNV, YYDKDF (reference sequence). The CDR3 sequence is 14 residues long. V gave up 5 bases and J gave up 3 bases; unmatched junction bases: 5. The J gene is TRBJ2-3, the V gene TRBV15; TRBD2 aligns across 7 bases. This TCR derives from a human donor who had recovered from COVID-19. This specimen consisted of CD4+ T cells from blood, cultured in vitro, obtained before SARS-CoV-2 vaccination. CDR3 loop: CATSGRVFTDTQYF. DNA of the CDR3: TGTGCCACCAGCGGGAGGGTCTTTACAGATACGCAGTATTTT.